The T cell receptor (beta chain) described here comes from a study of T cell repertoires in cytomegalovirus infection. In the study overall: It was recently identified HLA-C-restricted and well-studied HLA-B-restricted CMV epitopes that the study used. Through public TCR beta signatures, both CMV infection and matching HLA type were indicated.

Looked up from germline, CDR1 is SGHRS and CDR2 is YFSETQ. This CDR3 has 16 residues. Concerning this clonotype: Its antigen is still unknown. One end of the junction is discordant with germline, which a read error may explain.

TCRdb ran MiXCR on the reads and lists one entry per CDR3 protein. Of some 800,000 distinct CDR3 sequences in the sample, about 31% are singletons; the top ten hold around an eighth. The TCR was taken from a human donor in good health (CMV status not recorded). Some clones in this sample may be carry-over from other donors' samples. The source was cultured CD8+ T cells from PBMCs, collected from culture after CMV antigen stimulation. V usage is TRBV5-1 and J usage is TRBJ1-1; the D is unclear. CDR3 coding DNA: TGCGCCAGCAGCTTGTGGCTTTTTCCTATGAACAATGAAGCTTTCTTT. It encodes CASSLWLFPMNNEAFF.